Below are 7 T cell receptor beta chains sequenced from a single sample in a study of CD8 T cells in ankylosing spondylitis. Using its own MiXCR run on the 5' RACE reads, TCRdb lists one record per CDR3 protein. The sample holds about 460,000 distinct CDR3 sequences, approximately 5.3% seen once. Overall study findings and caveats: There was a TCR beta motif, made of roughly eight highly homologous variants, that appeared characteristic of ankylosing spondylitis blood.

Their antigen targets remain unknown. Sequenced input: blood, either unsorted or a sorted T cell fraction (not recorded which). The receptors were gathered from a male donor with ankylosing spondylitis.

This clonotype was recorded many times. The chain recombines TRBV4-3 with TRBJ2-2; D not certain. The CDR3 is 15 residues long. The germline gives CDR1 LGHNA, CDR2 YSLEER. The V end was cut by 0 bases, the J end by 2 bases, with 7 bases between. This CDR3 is CASSQDRPNTGELFF. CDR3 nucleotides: TGCGCCAGCAGCCAAGATAGGCCAAACACCGGGGAGCTGTTTTTT.

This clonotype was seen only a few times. The CDR3, as DNA: TGCAGTGCTAGAGATTGGAGAGTTTACACAGATACGCAGTATTTT. Its translation: CSARDWRVYTDTQYF. The chain carries TRBV20-1 and TRBJ2-3; D unclear. Germline CDR1 and CDR2: DFQATT and SNEGSKA (reference sequence). Trimming left V 0 bases short and J 2 bases short, with 12 bases between. CDR3 length equals 15 residues.

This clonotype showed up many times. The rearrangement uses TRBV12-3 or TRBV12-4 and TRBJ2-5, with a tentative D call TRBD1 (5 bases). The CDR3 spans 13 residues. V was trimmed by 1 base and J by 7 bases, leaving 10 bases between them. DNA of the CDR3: TGTGCCAGCAGTTTAGTCCCTAGGGGGACCCAGTACTTC. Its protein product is CASSLVPRGTQYF.

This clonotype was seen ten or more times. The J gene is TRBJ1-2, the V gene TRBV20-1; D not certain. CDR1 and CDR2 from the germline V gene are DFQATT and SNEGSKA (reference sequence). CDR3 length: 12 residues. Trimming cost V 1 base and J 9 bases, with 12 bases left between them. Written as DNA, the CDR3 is TGCAGTGCTAGAGGGCTTCGCCTGAGCTACACCTTC. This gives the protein CSARGLRLSYTF.

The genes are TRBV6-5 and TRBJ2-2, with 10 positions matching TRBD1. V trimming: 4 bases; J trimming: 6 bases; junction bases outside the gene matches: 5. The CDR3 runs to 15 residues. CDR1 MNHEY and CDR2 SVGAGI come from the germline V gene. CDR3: CASSSGTGVAGELFF. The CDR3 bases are TGTGCCAGCAGTTCCGGGACAGGGGTCGCCGGGGAGCTGTTTTTT.

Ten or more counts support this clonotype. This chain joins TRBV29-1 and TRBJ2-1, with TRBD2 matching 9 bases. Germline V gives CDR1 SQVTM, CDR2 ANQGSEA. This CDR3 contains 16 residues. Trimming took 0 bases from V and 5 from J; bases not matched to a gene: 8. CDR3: CSVEDWRGGPDNEQFF. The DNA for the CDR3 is TGCAGCGTTGAAGATTGGCGGGGGGGCCCGGACAATGAGCAGTTCTTC.

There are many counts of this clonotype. The CDR3 reads CSARLGLAEAFF. The CDR3 DNA reads as TGCAGTGCTAGATTAGGTTTAGCTGAAGCTTTCTTT. The rearrangement joins TRBV20-1 to TRBJ1-1, with D unclear. Per the germline V gene, CDR1 is DFQATT and CDR2 is SNEGSKA (reference sequence). CDR3 length: 12 amino acids. V dropped 2 bases and J dropped 6 bases, with 10 bases sitting between them.